Below, 21 T cell receptor beta chains from the same sample are listed, as sequenced in a study of OX40 agonist ivuxolimab in advanced cancers. Libraries were prepared by immunoSEQ multiplex PCR; TCRdb keeps only in-frame clonotypes and omits some of them. The sample lists about 79,000 clones; around 91% were seen once. Material: CD4+ or CD8+ T cells sorted from blood, obtained in a trial of the OX40 agonist ivuxolimab. These receptors were collected from an adult with an advanced solid tumor such as melanoma, head and neck, liver or kidney cancer.

This rearrangement joins TRBV15 to TRBJ2-5, with D possibly matching TRBD2 (5 bases). The CDR3 length is 15 residues. Between the trimmed V and J ends, which lost 3 bases and 1 base, there was a span of 12 bases. Germline CDR1 and CDR2: LNHNV and YYDKDF (reference sequence). The CDR3 region is CATSRTRAIQETQYF. CDR3 sequence (DNA): TGTGCCACCAGCAGGACGCGGGCTATCCAAGAGACCCAGTACTTC.

The chain carries TRBV7-2 and TRBJ1-5; no clear D gene. Germline CDR1 and CDR2: SGHTA and FQGNSA. Trimming took 5 bases from V and 3 from J, leaving 11 bases between them. The CDR3 has 14 amino acids. The CDR3 nucleotides are TGTGCCAGCAGCCCCCGGGCCTACAATCAGCCCCAGCATTTT. As protein: CASSPRAYNQPQHF.

The V call is TRBV15, the J call TRBJ1-4; weak D call: TRBD1 (5 bases). CDR3 size: 15 residues. Germline V gene sequence: CDR1 LNHNV, CDR2 YYDKDF (reference sequence). V gave up 1 base and J gave up 1 base, with 7 bases separating them. CDR3 in amino acids: CATSRATGTNEKLFF. The CDR3 DNA sequence: TGTGCCACCAGCAGAGCAACAGGAACTAATGAAAAACTGTTTTTT. The variable domain in full, completed from reference TRBV15 and TRBJ1-4, reads DAMVIQNPRYQVTQFGKPVTLSCSQTLNHNVMYWYQQKSSQAPKLLFHYYDKDFNNEADTPDNFQSRRPNTSFCFLDIRSPGLGDTAMYLCATSRATGTNEKLFFGSGTQLSVL.

The chain is built from TRBV7-2 and TRBJ1-6, with 11 bases lining up with TRBD1. The V gene's germline CDR1 is SGHTA and CDR2 FQGNSA. The V gene end was trimmed by 5 bases and the J gene end by 1 base; junction bases not matched to a gene: 7. CDR3 length: 18 residues. In nucleotides, the CDR3 is TGTGCCAGCAGCAGAACCGGGACAGGGGGTTCCTATAATTCACCCCTCCACTTT. Translating it yields CASSRTGTGGSYNSPLHF.

In nucleotides, the CDR3 is TGTGCCAGCAGATTACGGGGGGGCCGGGAGACCCAGTACTTC. It is translated as CASRLRGGRETQYF. The rearrangement joins TRBV5-6 to TRBJ2-5, with 8 positions matching TRBD2. CDR3 length: 14 residues. Germline V lookup: CDR1 SGHDT, CDR2 YYEEEE. The trim removed 5 bases at V and 5 bases at J, leaving 8 bases unmatched.

This clone was counted a single time. The V and J genes are TRBV2 and TRBJ2-6; D unclear. Germline V gene data show CDR1 as SNHLY and CDR2 as FYNNEI. CDR3 length: 15 amino acids. V was trimmed by 4 bases and J by 2 bases, leaving 9 bases between them. The DNA for the CDR3 is TGTGCCAGCAGTGTAAGCGACCCTGGGGCCAACGTCCTGACTTTC. It yields the protein CASSVSDPGANVLTF. Full variable domain (outside the CDR3, taken from reference TRBV2 and TRBJ2-6): EPEVTQTPSHQVTQMGQEVILRCVPISNHLYFYWYRQILGQKVEFLVSFYNNEISEKSEIFDDQFSVERPDGSNFTLKIRSTKLEDSAMYFCASSVSDPGANVLTFGAGSRLTVL.

This clone was detected only once. V gene TRBV7-9 combines with J gene TRBJ2-7; the D gene is possibly TRBD2 (5 bases). Germline CDR1 SEHNR, CDR2 FQNEAQ (reference sequence). The V end was cut by 1 base, the J end by 3 bases, with 7 bases between. The CDR3 extends over 13 amino acids. In nucleotides, the CDR3 is TGTGCCAGCAGCTTAGGAGGGAACTACGAGCAGTACGTC. It is translated as CASSLGGNYEQYV.

The V and J genes are TRBV6-6 and TRBJ2-2; 8 bases fit TRBD1. The CDR3 covers 15 residues. The germline V gene has CDR1 MNHNY and CDR2 SVGAGI (reference sequence). With 6 bases clipped from V and 0 bases from J, the junction kept 3 bases outside the gene matches. CDR3 sequence reads: CASSPGQANTGELFF. In DNA, the CDR3 is TGTGCCAGCAGCCCGGGACAGGCGAACACCGGGGAGCTGTTTTTT.

The chain couples TRBV28 to TRBJ2-1; no definite D call. Trimming stripped 2 bases from V and 8 bases from J, with 7 bases between. Germline CDR1 and CDR2: MDHEN and SYDVKM. The CDR3 has 12 amino acids. The CDR3 DNA is TGTGCCAGCAGTTTACCCTTGTATGAGCAGTTCTTC. Protein sequence: CASSLPLYEQFF. The full variable domain, its missing parts supplied by reference TRBV28 and TRBJ2-1, is DVKVTQSSRYLVKRTGEKVFLECVQDMDHENMFWYRQDPGLGLRLIYFSYDVKMKEKGDIPEGYSVSREKKERFSLILESASTNQTSMYLCASSLPLYEQFFGPGTRLTVL.

The V gene is TRBV19, the J gene TRBJ2-3; 8 bases are a match to TRBD2. V dropped 6 bases and J dropped 2; count of bases not matched to a gene: 10. CDR1 is LNHDA and CDR2 is SQIVND in the germline V gene (reference sequence). This CDR3 contains 16 residues. CDR3 loop: CASSGGVLLDTDTQYF. CDR3 in DNA: TGTGCCAGTAGCGGGGGGGTCCTTTTAGACACAGATACGCAGTATTTT.

CDR3 nucleotide sequence: TGCGCCAGCAGCTTTGGGAGCATCAATGAGCAGTTCTTC. Its translation: CASSFGSINEQFF. The chain combines TRBV5-1 with TRBJ2-1; TRBD2 might be the D (5 bases). This CDR3 has 13 amino acids. V was trimmed by 2 bases and J by 6 bases, leaving 9 bases between them. The germline gives CDR1 SGHRS, CDR2 YFSETQ.

As concerns this clone: Other DNA sequences in this sample translate to the same CDR3. The rearrangement uses TRBV5-1 and TRBJ1-1; D not resolved. The CDR3 totals 13 residues. Trimming stripped 0 bases from V and 0 bases from J, with 3 bases between. Germline loops: CDR1 SGHRS, CDR2 YFSETQ. The CDR3 protein is CASSLAVNTEAFF. CDR3 DNA: TGCGCCAGCAGCTTGGCAGTGAACACTGAAGCTTTCTTT.

The gene calls are TRBV18 and TRBJ2-1, with 14 bases matching TRBD2. V was pared by 1 base and J by 7 bases, with 0 bases of the junction left unmatched. Germline V gene lookup returns CDR1 KGHSH and CDR2 LQKENI. CDR3 size: 15 residues. The CDR3 loop is CASSPRTSGGNEQFF. The CDR3 coding sequence is TGTGCCAGCTCACCACGGACTAGCGGGGGGAATGAGCAGTTCTTC.

The chain combines TRBV27 with TRBJ1-1, with D perhaps matching TRBD1 (6 bases). Trimming shortened V by 4 bases and J by 5 bases, and 20 bases separated the two germline ends. Germline-derived CDR1 and CDR2 are MNHEY and SMNVEV (reference sequence). The CDR3 runs 16 residues. The CDR3 reads CASSSLFGGGLTEAFF. The CDR3 coding sequence is TGTGCCAGCAGTTCCTTATTCGGTGGGGGGCTTACTGAAGCTTTCTTT.

The chain recombines TRBV2 with TRBJ1-2; a possible D gene is TRBD1 (6 bases). Germline CDR1 reads SNHLY; CDR2 reads FYNNEI. This CDR3 has 16 amino acids. V was shortened by 8 bases and J by 6 bases, with 25 bases between the two germline ends. The DNA for the CDR3 is TGTGCCAGCGGGGAGGGGGAAAGGGGCAGGTTTAATGGCTACACCTTC. Residues: CASGEGERGRFNGYTF.

J is TRBJ2-3 and V is TRBV4-1, with 7 positions matching TRBD2. J was trimmed by 1 base and V by 0 bases; bases with no gene match: 4. Germline CDR1 MGHRA, CDR2 YSYEKL. The CDR3 totals 16 residues. CDR3 sequence: CASSQDAGVGTDTQYF. Written as DNA, the CDR3 is TGCGCCAGCAGCCAAGATGCGGGGGTTGGCACAGATACGCAGTATTTT.

The chain couples TRBV9 to TRBJ2-3, with TRBD2 matching over 11 bases. Germline V gives CDR1 SGDLS, CDR2 YYNGEE. V was pared by 4 bases and J by 0 bases, with 7 bases of the junction left unmatched. CDR3 length equals 17 residues. The CDR3 reads CASSPLTSGKSTDTQYF. DNA for the CDR3: TGTGCCAGCAGCCCCCTGACTAGCGGGAAGAGCACAGATACGCAGTATTTT.

Points on this clone: A junction end diverges from the germline sequence, so it may reflect a read error. Other DNA sequences in the same sample also yield this CDR3. The CDR3 DNA is TGTGCCAGCAGTTATTACAGGGGCACCGGAGAGCTGTTTTTT. Amino acids: CASSYYRGTGELFF. V and J are TRBV5-4 and TRBJ2-2; 7 nucleotides match TRBD1. This CDR3 contains 14 residues. The germline V gene encodes CDR1 SGHNT and CDR2 YYREEE (reference sequence). The variable domain in full, completed from reference TRBV5-4 and TRBJ2-2, reads ETGVTQSPTHLIKTRGQQVTLRCSSQSGHNTVSWYQQALGQGPQFIFQYYREEENGRGNFPPRFSGLQFPNYSSELNVNALELDDSALYLCASSYYRGTGELFFGEGSRLTVL.

J is TRBJ2-5 and V is TRBV2; D gene uncertain. There are 16 residues in the CDR3. CDR1 and CDR2 from the germline V gene are SNHLY and FYNNEI. The V end was cut by 4 bases, the J end by 2 bases, with 17 bases between. The CDR3 spells CASSAEAVEIQETQYF. The CDR3, as DNA: TGTGCCAGCAGTGCAGAGGCAGTTGAAATTCAAGAGACCCAGTACTTC.

V is TRBV2 and J is TRBJ2-1, with 8 bases lining up with TRBD1. The germline CDR1 and CDR2 sequences are SNHLY and FYNNEI. The CDR3 runs 16 residues. J was trimmed by 1 base and V by 6 bases; bases with no gene match: 8. CDR3 sequence: CASSLQTGASYNEQFF. DNA for the CDR3: TGTGCCAGCAGCCTTCAGACAGGGGCTTCCTACAATGAGCAGTTCTTC.

The genes are TRBV2 and TRBJ2-3; a weak D match, TRBD1 (6 bases). From germline, CDR1 is SNHLY and CDR2 FYNNEI. The CDR3 is 14 residues long. The V gene lost 8 bases and the J gene lost 2 bases, with 14 bases spanning the gap. CDR3 DNA sequence: TGTGCCAGCCAACTAGGGGGAACCACAGATACGCAGTATTTT. This translates into CASQLGGTTDTQYF.